A selection of T cell receptor beta chains follows, all from one sample in a study of T cells in Graves' hyperthyroidism and ophthalmopathy. TCRdb reprocessed the multiplex PCR reads with MiXCR, giving one entry per CDR3 protein. The sample yields 300,000 or so distinct CDR3 sequences, 18% seen once. Specimen: blood. These receptors were obtained from a woman between 45 and 60 years old with Graves' hyperthyroidism. Each CDR3 is given with its conserved first and last residue. Each record gives: V gene, J gene, CDR3 length, clone size, D gene, CDR3 protein, CDR3 DNA. The D gene is left open where the match is weak. Clone size appears in some rows only: once, few, many, or a class for an expanded clone.

TRBV20-1	TRBJ1-1	13	many	TRBD1	CSARDRGNTEAFF	TGCAGTGCTAGGGACAGGGGGAACACTGAAGCTTTCTTT
TRBV19	TRBJ1-1	17	NA	NA	CASRPDRHRGMNTEAFF	TGTGCCAGCCGGCCTGACAGGCATCGCGGGATGAACACTGAAGCTTTCTTT
TRBV9	TRBJ2-7	14	NA	NA	CASSAEGSSYEQYF	TGTGCCAGCAGCGCCGAAGGGTCCTCCTACGAGCAGTACTTC
TRBV29-1	TRBJ2-3	12	NA	NA	CSVLDPTDTQYF	TGCAGCGTCCTGGACCCAACAGATACGCAGTATTTT
TRBV4-1	TRBJ2-7	17	few	TRBD2	CASSKQGGGAGVGEQYF	TGCGCCAGCAGCAAACAAGGAGGGGGAGCGGGAGTTGGCGAGCAGTACTTC
TRBV20-1	TRBJ2-7	16	many	TRBD2	CSARGAGGVTAYEQYF	TGCAGTGCTAGAGGTGCGGGGGGGGTTACAGCCTACGAGCAGTACTTC
TRBV27	TRBJ1-6	14	NA	TRBD1	CASSWTGTRSPLHF	TGTGCCAGCAGCTGGACAGGGACAAGATCACCCCTCCACTTT
TRBV28	TRBJ2-1	12	many	NA	CASQGSYNEQFF	TGTGCCAGTCAAGGCTCCTACAATGAGCAGTTCTTC
TRBV27	TRBJ1-1	15	few	NA	CASSLSPGANTEAFF	TGTGCCAGCAGTTTATCCCCAGGGGCGAACACTGAAGCTTTCTTT
TRBV28	TRBJ2-3	13	NA	NA	CASIRQGTDTQYF	TGTGCCAGCATCAGGCAGGGGACAGATACGCAGTATTTT
TRBV19	TRBJ1-5	15	once	NA	CASSIGGYSNQPQHF	TGTGCCAGTAGTATTGGGGGTTATAGCAATCAGCCCCAGCATTTT
TRBV18	TRBJ2-2	16	many	TRBD2	CASSPRLAANTGELFF	TGTGCCAGCTCACCAAGACTAGCAGCGAACACCGGGGAGCTGTTTTTT
TRBV11-2	TRBJ1-1	12	few	TRBD1	CASSLETGGAFF	TGTGCCAGCAGCTTAGAAACAGGGGGAGCTTTCTTT
TRBV7-2	TRBJ2-7	14	many	TRBD2	CASSTGTSYVEQYF	TGTGCCAGCAGCACAGGGACTAGTTACGTCGAGCAGTACTTC
TRBV6-6	TRBJ2-1	18	NA	NA	CASSYWVQQTNSYNEQFF	TGTGCCAGCAGTTACTGGGTTCAGCAAACCAACTCCTACAATGAGCAGTTCTTC
TRBV5-1	TRBJ2-3	12	many	NA	CASSLVTDTQYF	TGCGCCAGCAGCTTGGTAACAGATACGCAGTATTTT
TRBV5-1	TRBJ1-5	13	NA	NA	CASSLGEGQPQHF	TGCGCCAGCAGCTTAGGTGAGGGCCAGCCCCAGCATTTT
TRBV2	TRBJ1-2	14	few	TRBD1	CASSRTGGGYGYTF	TGTGCCAGCAGTCGGACAGGGGGTGGGTATGGCTACACCTTC
TRBV18	TRBJ2-1	15	many	TRBD2	CASSISLAGDNEQFF	TGTGCCAGCTCAATTTCTCTAGCGGGCGACAATGAGCAGTTCTTC
TRBV24-1	TRBJ1-2	13	NA	NA	CATSDDYYEGYTF	TGTGCCACCAGTGACGACTATTACGAAGGCTACACCTTC
TRBV20-1	TRBJ2-3	16	many	NA	CSASGFSGGVTDTQYF	TGCAGTGCTAGCGGATTTAGCGGTGGGGTCACAGATACGCAGTATTTT
TRBV28	TRBJ1-1	16	few	TRBD1	CASSSITGGEGSEAFF	TGTGCCAGCAGTTCGATAACAGGGGGCGAAGGCTCTGAAGCTTTCTTT
TRBV4-2	TRBJ2-7	16	NA	TRBD2	CASSQDLASGRGEQYF	TGTGCCAGCAGCCAAGATCTTGCTAGCGGGAGGGGAGAGCAGTACTTC
TRBV11-2	TRBJ2-7	13	NA	NA	CASSSLRSYEQYF	TGTGCCAGCAGCTCCCTTAGATCGTACGAGCAGTACTTC
TRBV6-1	TRBJ1-5	15	NA	NA	CASSEQGSSNQPQHF	TGTGCCAGCAGTGAACAGGGGAGTAGCAATCAGCCCCAGCATTTT
TRBV20-1	TRBJ1-4	13	few	TRBD1	CSASQGGNEKLFF	TGCAGTGCTAGCCAGGGGGGGAATGAAAAACTGTTTTTT
TRBV20-1	TRBJ2-2	15	NA	NA	CSAPRQGGNTGELFF	TGCAGTGCGCCGCGACAGGGAGGGAACACCGGGGAGCTGTTTTTT
TRBV10-3	TRBJ2-1	17	few	TRBD2	CAISDATSGGLYNEQFF	TGTGCCATCAGTGATGCTACTAGCGGGGGTTTATACAATGAGCAGTTCTTC
TRBV6-1	TRBJ2-2	14	NA	NA	CASSEQWEAGELFF	TGTGCCAGCAGTGAGCAGTGGGAGGCCGGGGAGCTGTTTTTT
TRBV28	TRBJ1-1	12	many	NA	CASSRTEPEAFF	TGTGCCAGCAGTCGCACGGAACCTGAAGCTTTCTTT
TRBV6-1	TRBJ2-2	14	few	NA	CASVNLANTGELFF	TGTGCCAGCGTAAATCTAGCGAACACCGGGGAGCTGTTTTTT
TRBV7-9	TRBJ2-5	16	NA	TRBD1	CASSLSPSQGVPTQYF	TGTGCCAGCAGCCTTTCACCCTCGCAGGGGGTACCGACCCAGTACTTC
TRBV12-3/TRBV12-4	TRBJ1-1	15	NA	TRBD1	CASSFGDRESTEAFF	TGTGCCAGCAGTTTTGGTGACAGGGAGAGCACTGAAGCTTTCTTT
TRBV19	TRBJ2-2	16	NA	TRBD2	CASIRGSGVSTGELFF	TGTGCCAGTATTCGAGGGAGCGGGGTATCGACCGGGGAGCTGTTTTTT
TRBV7-2	TRBJ2-3	15	NA	TRBD2	CASSWEGSSTDTQYF	TGTGCCAGCAGCTGGGAGGGATCAAGCACAGATACGCAGTATTTT
TRBV12-3/TRBV12-4	TRBJ2-2	18	many	TRBD1	CASSLQTGTGSNTGELFF	TGTGCCAGCAGTTTACAGACCGGGACAGGATCGAACACCGGGGAGCTGTTTTTT
TRBV29-1	TRBJ1-4	11	few	NA	CSGYAGEKLFF	TGCAGCGGGTACGCGGGTGAAAAACTGTTTTTT
TRBV27	TRBJ1-2	14	once	TRBD1	CASSARQGAGGYTF	TGTGCCAGCAGTGCCCGACAGGGGGCGGGTGGCTACACCTTC
TRBV6-6	TRBJ2-1	15	many	NA	CASSYSKSESNEQFF	TGTGCCAGCAGTTACTCGAAGTCGGAGAGCAATGAGCAGTTCTTC
TRBV29-1	TRBJ2-2	14	NA	TRBD1	CSVDRTGWGGELFF	TGCAGCGTTGACAGGACAGGGTGGGGCGGGGAGCTGTTTTTT
TRBV27	TRBJ1-6	13	few	NA	CASSFPGNSPLHF	TGTGCCAGCAGTTTCCCTGGAAATTCACCCCTCCACTTT
TRBV7-8	TRBJ2-7	16	many	TRBD2	CASSLPGAGLPYEQYF	TGTGCCAGCAGCTTACCAGGAGCGGGACTGCCCTACGAGCAGTACTTC
TRBV5-4	TRBJ2-3	14	NA	NA	CASSLDRIPDTQYF	TGTGCCAGCAGCTTGGACAGGATCCCAGATACGCAGTATTTT
TRBV11-1	TRBJ2-3	15	once	NA	CASSLFGQSTDTQYF	TGTGCCAGCAGCTTGTTTGGGCAAAGCACAGATACGCAGTATTTT
TRBV30	TRBJ2-2	13	NA	NA	CAWSPGNTGELFF	TGTGCCTGGAGTCCAGGGAACACCGGGGAGCTGTTTTTT
TRBV2	TRBJ1-5	15	many	NA	CASRPDRYSNQPQHF	TGTGCCAGCAGGCCGGATCGTTATAGCAATCAGCCCCAGCATTTT
TRBV6-1	TRBJ1-2	13	few	NA	CASSLGWEAGYTF	TGTGCCAGCAGTTTAGGATGGGAGGCTGGCTACACCTTC